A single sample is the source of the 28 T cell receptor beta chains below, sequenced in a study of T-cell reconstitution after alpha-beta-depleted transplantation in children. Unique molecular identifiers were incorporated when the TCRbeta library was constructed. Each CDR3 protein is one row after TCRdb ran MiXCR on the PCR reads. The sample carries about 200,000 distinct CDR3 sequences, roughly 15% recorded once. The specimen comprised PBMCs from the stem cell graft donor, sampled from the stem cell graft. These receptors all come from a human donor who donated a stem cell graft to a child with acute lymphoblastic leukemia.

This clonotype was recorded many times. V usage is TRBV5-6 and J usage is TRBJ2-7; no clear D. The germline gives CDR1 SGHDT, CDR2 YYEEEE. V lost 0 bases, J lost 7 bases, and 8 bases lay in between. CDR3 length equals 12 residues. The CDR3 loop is CASSLASAEQYF. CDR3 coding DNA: TGTGCCAGCAGCTTGGCATCAGCGGAGCAGTACTTC.

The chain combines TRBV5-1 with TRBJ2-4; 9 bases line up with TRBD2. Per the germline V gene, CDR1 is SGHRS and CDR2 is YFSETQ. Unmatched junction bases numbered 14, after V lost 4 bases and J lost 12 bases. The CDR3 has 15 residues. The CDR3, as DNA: TGCGCCAGCAGCCCCTCCGCGGGAGGGGAGGTTAATCAGTACTTC. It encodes CASSPSAGGEVNQYF.

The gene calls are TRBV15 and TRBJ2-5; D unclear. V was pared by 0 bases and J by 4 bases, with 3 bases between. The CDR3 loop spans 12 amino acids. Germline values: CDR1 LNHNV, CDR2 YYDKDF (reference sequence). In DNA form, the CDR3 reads TGTGCCACCAGCAGAGATGGAGAGACCCAGTACTTC. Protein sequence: CATSRDGETQYF.

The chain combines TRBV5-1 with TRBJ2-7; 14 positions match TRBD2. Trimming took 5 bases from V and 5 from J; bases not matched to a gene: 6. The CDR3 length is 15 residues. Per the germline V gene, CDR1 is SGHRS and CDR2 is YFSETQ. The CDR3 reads CASRGLAGVSHEQYF. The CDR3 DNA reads TGCGCCAGCAGGGGACTAGCGGGAGTTTCCCACGAGCAGTACTTC. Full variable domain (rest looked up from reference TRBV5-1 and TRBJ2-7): KAGVTQTPRYLIKTRGQQVTLSCSPISGHRSVSWYQQTPGQGLQFLFEYFSETQRNKGNFPGRFSGRQFSNSRSEMNVSTLELGDSALYLCASRGLAGVSHEQYFGPGTRLTVT.

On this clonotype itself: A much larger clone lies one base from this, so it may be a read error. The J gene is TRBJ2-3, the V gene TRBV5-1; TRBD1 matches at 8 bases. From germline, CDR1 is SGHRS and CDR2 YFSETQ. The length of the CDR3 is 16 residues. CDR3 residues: CDSSLDLRGREDTQYF. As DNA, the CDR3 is TGCGACAGCAGCTTGGATCTCAGGGGGCGCGAGGATACGCAGTATTTT.

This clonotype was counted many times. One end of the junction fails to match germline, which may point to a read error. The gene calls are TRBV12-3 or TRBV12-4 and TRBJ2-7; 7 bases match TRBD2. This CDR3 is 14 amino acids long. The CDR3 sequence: CASSLAGASHEQYF. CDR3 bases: TGTGCCAGCAGTTTGGCGGGAGCCTCCCACGAGCAGTACTTC.

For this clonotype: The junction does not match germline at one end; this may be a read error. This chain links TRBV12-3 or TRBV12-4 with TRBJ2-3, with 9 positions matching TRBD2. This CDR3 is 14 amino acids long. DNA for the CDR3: TGTGCCAGCAGTATAGCGGGAGATGTAGATACGCAGTATTTT. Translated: CASSIAGDVDTQYF.

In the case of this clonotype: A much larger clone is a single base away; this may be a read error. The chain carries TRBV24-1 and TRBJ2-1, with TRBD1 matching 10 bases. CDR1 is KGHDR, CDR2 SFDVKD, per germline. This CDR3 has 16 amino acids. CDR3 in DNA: TGTGGCACCAGTGATTTAAGGGGACAGGGGTACAATGAGCAGTTCTTC. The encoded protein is CGTSDLRGQGYNEQFF.

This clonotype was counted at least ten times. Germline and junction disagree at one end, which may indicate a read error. The CDR3 protein is CASSEAPVWANTEAFF. The CDR3 DNA sequence: TGTGCCAGCAGCGAAGCCCCTGTGTGGGCAAACACTGAAGCTTTCTTT. The chain employs TRBV6-1 and TRBJ1-1; D remains unclear. This CDR3 contains 16 residues. Germline V gives CDR1 MNHNS, CDR2 SASEGT.

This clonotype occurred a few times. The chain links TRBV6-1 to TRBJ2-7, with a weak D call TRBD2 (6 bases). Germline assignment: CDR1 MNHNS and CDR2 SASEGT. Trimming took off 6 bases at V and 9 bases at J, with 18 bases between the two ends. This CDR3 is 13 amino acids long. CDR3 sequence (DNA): TGTGCCAGCAGCTCTGGCGGGATTCATGTGCAGTACTTC. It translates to CASSSGGIHVQYF.

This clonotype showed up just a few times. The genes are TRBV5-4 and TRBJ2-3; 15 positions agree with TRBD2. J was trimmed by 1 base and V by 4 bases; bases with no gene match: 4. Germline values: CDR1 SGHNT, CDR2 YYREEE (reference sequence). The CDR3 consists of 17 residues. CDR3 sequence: CASSTGLAGGGTDTQYF. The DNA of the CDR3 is TGTGCCAGCAGCACCGGACTAGCGGGAGGGGGCACAGATACGCAGTATTTT.

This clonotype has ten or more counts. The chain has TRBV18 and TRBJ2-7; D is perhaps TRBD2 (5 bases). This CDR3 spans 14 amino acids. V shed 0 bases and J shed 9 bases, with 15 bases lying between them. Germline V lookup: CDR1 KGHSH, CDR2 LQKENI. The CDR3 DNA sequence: TGTGCCAGCTCACCACCCGGGATCCAGGTGGGGCAGTACTTC. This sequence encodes CASSPPGIQVGQYF.

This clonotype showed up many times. CDR3 sequence reads: CASSFQVNEKLFF. CDR3 DNA: TGTGCCAGCAGTTTTCAGGTTAATGAAAAACTGTTTTTT. The chain recombines TRBV12-3 or TRBV12-4 with TRBJ1-4; no definite D call. V was pared by 3 bases and J by 4 bases, with 6 bases between. This CDR3 is built from 13 residues.

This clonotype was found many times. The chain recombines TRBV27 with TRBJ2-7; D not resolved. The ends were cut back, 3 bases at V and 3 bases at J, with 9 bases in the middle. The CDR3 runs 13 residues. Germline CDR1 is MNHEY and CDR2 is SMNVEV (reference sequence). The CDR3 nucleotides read TGTGCCAGCAGTTTGAAAGTGTACTACGAGCAGTACTTC. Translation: CASSLKVYYEQYF.

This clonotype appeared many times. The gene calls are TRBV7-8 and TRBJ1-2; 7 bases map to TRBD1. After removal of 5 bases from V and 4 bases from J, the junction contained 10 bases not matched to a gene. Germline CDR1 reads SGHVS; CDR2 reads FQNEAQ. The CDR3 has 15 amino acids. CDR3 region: CASSPRGASSYGYTF. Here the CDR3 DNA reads TGTGCCAGCAGCCCCAGGGGGGCGAGTAGCTATGGCTACACCTTC.

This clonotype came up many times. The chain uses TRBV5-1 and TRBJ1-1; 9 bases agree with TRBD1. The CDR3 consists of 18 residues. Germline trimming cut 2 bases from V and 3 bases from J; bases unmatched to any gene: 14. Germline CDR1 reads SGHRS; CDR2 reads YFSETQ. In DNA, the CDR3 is TGCGCCAGCAGCTTTGCCGGGACAGGGCTTGAGATGGACACTGAAGCTTTCTTT. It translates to CASSFAGTGLEMDTEAFF.

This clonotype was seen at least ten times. The CDR3 nucleotides read TGTGCCAGCAGCATACAGGGGAGAAACACTGAAGCTTTCTTT. Translating gives CASSIQGRNTEAFF. The gene calls are TRBV12-3 or TRBV12-4 and TRBJ1-1; 7 bases are shared with TRBD1. This CDR3 region has 14 residues. Trimming removed 6 bases from V and 2 bases from J; junction bases left unmatched: 6.

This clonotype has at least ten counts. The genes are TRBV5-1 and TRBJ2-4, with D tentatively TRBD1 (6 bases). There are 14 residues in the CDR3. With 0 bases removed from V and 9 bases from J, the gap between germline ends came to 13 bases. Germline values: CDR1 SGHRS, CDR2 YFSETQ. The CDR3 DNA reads TGCGCCAGCAGCTTGGGTGGGGGCTCAGGCATTCAGTACTTC. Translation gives CASSLGGGSGIQYF.

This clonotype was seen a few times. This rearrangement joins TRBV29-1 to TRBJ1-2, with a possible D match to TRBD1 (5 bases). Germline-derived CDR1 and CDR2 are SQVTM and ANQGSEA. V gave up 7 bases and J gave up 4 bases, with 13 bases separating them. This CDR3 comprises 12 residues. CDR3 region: CSAQGWSYGYTF. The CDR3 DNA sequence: TGCAGCGCGCAGGGATGGAGCTATGGCTACACCTTC.

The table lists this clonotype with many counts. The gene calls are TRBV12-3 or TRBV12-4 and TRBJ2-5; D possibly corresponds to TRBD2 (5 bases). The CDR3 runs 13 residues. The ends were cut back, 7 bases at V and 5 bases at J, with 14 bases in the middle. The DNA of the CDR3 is TGTGCCAGCACCCCGGAGGTGAGGGAGACCCAGTACTTC. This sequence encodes CASTPEVRETQYF.

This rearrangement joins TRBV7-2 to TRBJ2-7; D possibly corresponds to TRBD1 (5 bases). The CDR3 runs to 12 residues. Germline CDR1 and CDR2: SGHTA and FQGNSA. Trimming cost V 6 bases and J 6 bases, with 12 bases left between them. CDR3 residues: CASRQGNGEQYF. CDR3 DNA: TGTGCCAGCAGGCAGGGAAACGGCGAGCAGTACTTC.

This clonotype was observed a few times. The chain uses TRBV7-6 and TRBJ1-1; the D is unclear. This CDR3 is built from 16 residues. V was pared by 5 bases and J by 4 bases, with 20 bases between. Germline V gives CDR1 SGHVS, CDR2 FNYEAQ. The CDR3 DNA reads TGTGCCAGCAGCATCGGACCCAACTACGCGAGCACTGAAGCTTTCTTT. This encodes CASSIGPNYASTEAFF.

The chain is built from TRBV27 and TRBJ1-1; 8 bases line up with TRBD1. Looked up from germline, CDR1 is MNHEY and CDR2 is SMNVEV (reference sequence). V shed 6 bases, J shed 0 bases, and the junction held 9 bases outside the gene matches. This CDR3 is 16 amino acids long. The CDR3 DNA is TGTGCCAGCAGGCGGGACAGGAGCCCAATGAACACTGAAGCTTTCTTT. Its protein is CASRRDRSPMNTEAFF.

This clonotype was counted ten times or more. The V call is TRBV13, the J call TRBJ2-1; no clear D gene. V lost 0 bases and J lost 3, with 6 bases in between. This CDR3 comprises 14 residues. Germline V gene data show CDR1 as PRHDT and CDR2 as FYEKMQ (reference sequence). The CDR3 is CASSLGRNYNEQFF. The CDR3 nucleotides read TGTGCCAGCAGCTTAGGACGGAACTACAATGAGCAGTTCTTC. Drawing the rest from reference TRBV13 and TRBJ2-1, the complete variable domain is AAGVIQSPRHLIKEKRETATLKCYPIPRHDTVYWYQQGPGQDPQFLISFYEKMQSDKGSIPDRFSAQQFSDYHSELNMSSLELGDSALYFCASSLGRNYNEQFFGPGTRLTVL.

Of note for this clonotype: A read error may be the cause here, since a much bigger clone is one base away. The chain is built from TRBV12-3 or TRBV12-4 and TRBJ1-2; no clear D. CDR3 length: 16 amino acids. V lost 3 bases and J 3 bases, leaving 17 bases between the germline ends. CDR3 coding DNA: TGTGCCAGCAGTTTCACACCCGGGCCGGTCGACTATGGCTACACCTTC. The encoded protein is CASSFTPGPVDYGYTF.

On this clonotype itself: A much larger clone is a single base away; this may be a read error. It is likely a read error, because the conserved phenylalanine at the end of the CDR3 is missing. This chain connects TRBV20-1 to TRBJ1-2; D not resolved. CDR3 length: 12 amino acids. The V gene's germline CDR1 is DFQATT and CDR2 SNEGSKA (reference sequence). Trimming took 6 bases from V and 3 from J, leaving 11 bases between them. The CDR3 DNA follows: TGCAGTGCCAGGAAAGGTGACTATGGCTACACCCTC. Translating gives CSARKGDYGYTL.

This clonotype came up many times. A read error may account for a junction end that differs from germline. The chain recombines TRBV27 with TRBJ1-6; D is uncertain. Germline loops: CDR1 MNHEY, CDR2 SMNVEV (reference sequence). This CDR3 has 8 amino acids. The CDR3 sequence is CASYFRPF. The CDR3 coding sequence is TGTGCCAGCTACTTTCGTCCCTTT.

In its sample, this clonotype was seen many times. DNA for the CDR3: TGTGCCAGCAGCCATGGACAGGCCAACTACGAGCAGTACTTC. This translates into CASSHGQANYEQYF. The gene calls are TRBV4-2 and TRBJ2-7; 7 positions agree with TRBD1. Germline CDR1 LGHNA, CDR2 YNFKEQ. There are 14 residues in the CDR3. After removal of 3 bases from V and 3 bases from J, the junction contained 5 bases not matched to a gene.